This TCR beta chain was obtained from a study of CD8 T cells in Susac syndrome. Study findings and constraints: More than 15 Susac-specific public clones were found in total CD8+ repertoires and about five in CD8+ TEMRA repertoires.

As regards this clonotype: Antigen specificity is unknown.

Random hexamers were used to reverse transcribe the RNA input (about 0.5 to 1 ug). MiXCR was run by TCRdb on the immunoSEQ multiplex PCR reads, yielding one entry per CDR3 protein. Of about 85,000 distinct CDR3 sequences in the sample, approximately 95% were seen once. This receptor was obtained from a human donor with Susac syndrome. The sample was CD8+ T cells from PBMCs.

The CDR3 DNA follows: TGTGCCAGAAGCCCGGGGGAGCGGACTTCTTGCAATGAGCAGTTCTTC. Translation gives CARSPGERTSCNEQFF. The chain uses TRBV28 and TRBJ2-1; a possible D gene is TRBD2 (6 bases). Germline V gene sequence: CDR1 MDHEN, CDR2 SYDVKM. Trimming removed 9 bases from V and 6 bases from J, with 24 bases in between. This CDR3 comprises 16 residues.